A selection of T cell receptor beta chains follows, all from one sample in a study of identical twins. TCRdb fed the 5' RACE reads into MiXCR, producing one record per CDR3 protein. The sample yields roughly 630,000 distinct CDR3 sequences, 7% to 7.5% seen once. These data are also associated with another study on yellow fever vaccine responses in identical twins.

Material: PBMCs. Every receptor here comes from a woman under 30 in good health. The conserved cysteine and the conserved F or W are not part of the CDR3 here. The D gene is left open where the match is weak.

D gene,J gene,V gene,CDR3 protein
.,TRBJ1-1,TRBV29-1,SVTTMNTEAF
TRBD2,TRBJ2-5,TRBV20-1,CARVGASGVQETQY
.,TRBJ2-2,TRBV5-1,ASSWRRGTGELF
.,TRBJ2-6,TRBV27,ASSLGLNSGANVLT
.,TRBJ1-4,TRBV28,ASSPGWRNLEKLF
TRBD2,TRBJ2-2,TRBV4-1,ASSQGSLAGPTGELF
TRBD1,TRBJ2-1,TRBV24-1,ATSDRGPGKQF
TRBD1,TRBJ2-2,TRBV24-1,ATSPGQAGELF
.,TRBJ2-5,TRBV5-1,ASSLDRDGQETQY
TRBD2,TRBJ2-1,TRBV14,ASSQERERNEQF
.,TRBJ2-7,TRBV29-1,SVGAAYEQY
.,TRBJ2-5,TRBV20-1,SARDPGSSAQETQY
.,TRBJ1-1,TRBV20-1,SAAGRTEAF
.,TRBJ1-4,TRBV20-1,SARDATNEKLF
TRBD2,TRBJ2-1,TRBV28,ASSRQRTSAEQF
TRBD2,TRBJ2-2,TRBV27,ASSLLYGGARGELF
.,TRBJ2-6,TRBV12-3/TRBV12-4,ASSTGEDGANVLT
TRBD2,TRBJ2-1,TRBV4-1,ASQTSARDNEQF
.,TRBJ2-5,TRBV4-1,ASSPGEVETQY
TRBD2,TRBJ2-2,TRBV12-3/TRBV12-4,ASNPGAWTSSGELF
.,TRBJ1-3,TRBV9,ASSVADSGNTIY
.,TRBJ1-1,TRBV27,ASILRVGGSEAF
.,TRBJ1-2,TRBV6-1,ASRASGNYGYT
.,TRBJ2-5,TRBV5-1,ASRTTLVETQY
.,TRBJ2-4,TRBV9,ASSARGLVIDIQY
.,TRBJ2-5,TRBV5-1,ASSPDMGRQTQY
TRBD1,TRBJ2-7,TRBV28,ASSLGQGATYEQY
.,TRBJ1-1,TRBV29-1,SVGLLQAGTEAF
.,TRBJ1-1,TRBV20-1,SATDNGQLNTEAF
TRBD2,TRBJ2-1,TRBV20-1,SALSPAGGPNEQF
.,TRBJ1-2,TRBV5-7,ASSLWVRGDT
.,TRBJ2-5,TRBV24-1,ATSDPTPQGGETQY
.,TRBJ2-1,TRBV2,ASSDEAPWGDEQF
TRBD2,TRBJ2-4,TRBV4-1,ASSQEIAGALIAKNIQY
TRBD1,TRBJ2-7,TRBV10-3,AISGQAYEQY